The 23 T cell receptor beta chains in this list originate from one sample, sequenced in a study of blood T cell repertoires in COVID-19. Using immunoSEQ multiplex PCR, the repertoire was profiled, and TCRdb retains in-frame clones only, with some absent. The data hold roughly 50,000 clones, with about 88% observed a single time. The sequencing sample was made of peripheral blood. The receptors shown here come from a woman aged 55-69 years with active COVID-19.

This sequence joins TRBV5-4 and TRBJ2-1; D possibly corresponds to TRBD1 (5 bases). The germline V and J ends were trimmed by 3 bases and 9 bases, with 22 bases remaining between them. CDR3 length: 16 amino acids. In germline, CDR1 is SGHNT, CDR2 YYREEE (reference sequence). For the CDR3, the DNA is TGTGCCAGCAGCTCGGACCCTGCAGGGTTGCCGACTGAGCAGTTCTTC. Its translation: CASSSDPAGLPTEQFF.

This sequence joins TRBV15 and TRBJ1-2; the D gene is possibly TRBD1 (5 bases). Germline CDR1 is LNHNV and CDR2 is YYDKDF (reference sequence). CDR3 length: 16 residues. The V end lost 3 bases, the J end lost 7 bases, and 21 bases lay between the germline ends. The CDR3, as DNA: TGTGCCACCAGCAGCCGGGATATAGCACTGGGGGGTGGCTACACCTTC. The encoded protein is CATSSRDIALGGGYTF.

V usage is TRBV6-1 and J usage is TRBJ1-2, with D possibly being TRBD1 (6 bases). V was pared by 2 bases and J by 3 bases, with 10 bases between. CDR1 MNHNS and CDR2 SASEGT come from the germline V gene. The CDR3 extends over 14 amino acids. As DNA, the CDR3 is TGTGCCAGCAGTGAAACACAGGGATACTATGGCTACACCTTC. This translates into CASSETQGYYGYTF.

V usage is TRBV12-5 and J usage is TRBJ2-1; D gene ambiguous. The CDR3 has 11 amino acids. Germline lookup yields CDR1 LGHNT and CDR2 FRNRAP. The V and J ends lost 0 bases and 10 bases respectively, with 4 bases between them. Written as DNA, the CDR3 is TGTGCTAGTGGTTTGGTTAGAGAGCAGTTCTTC. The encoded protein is CASGLVREQFF.

CDR3 region: CASRRRGVDSGNTIYF. The CDR3 DNA reads as TGTGCCAGTAGACGCAGGGGAGTCGACTCTGGAAACACCATATATTTT. This rearrangement joins TRBV19 to TRBJ1-3; weak D call: TRBD1 (6 bases). CDR3 size: 16 residues. Germline V gene sequence: CDR1 LNHDA, CDR2 SQIVND (reference sequence). Trimming removed 6 bases at V and 0 bases at J, with 15 bases between.

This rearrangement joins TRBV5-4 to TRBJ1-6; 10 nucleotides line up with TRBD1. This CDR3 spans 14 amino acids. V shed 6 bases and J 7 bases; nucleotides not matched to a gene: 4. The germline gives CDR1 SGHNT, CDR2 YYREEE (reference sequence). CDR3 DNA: TGTGCCAGCAACCGACAGGGGGCAAATTCACCCCTCCACTTT. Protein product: CASNRQGANSPLHF.

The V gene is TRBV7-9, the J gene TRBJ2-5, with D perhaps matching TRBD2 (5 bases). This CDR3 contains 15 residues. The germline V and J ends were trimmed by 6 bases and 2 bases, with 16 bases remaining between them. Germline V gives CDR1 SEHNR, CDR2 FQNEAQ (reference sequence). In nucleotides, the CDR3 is TGTGCCAGCAGGGTCTCTCGGGGAGCACAAGAGACCCAGTACTTC. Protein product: CASRVSRGAQETQYF.

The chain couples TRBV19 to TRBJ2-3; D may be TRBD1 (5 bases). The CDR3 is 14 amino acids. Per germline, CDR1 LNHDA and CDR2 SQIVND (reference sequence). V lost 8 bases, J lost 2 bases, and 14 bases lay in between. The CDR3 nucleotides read TGTGCCAGTGCTGGGGCCCGCCCCACAGATACGCAGTATTTT. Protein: CASAGARPTDTQYF.

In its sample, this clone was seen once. The CDR3 spells CASSTGLAGAEQYF. CDR3 DNA: TGCGCCAGCAGCACGGGACTAGCGGGGGCGGAGCAGTACTTC. The chain employs TRBV5-1 and TRBJ2-7; 14 nucleotides line up with TRBD2. The germline CDR1 and CDR2 sequences are SGHRS and YFSETQ. This CDR3 spans 14 amino acids. V shed 4 bases, J shed 7 bases, and the junction held 4 bases outside the gene matches.

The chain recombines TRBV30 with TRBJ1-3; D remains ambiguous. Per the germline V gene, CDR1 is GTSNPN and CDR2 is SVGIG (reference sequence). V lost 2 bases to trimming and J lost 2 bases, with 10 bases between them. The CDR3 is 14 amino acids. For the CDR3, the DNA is TGTGCCTGGAGTTGGGAGGACCCTGGAAACACCATATATTTT. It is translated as CAWSWEDPGNTIYF.

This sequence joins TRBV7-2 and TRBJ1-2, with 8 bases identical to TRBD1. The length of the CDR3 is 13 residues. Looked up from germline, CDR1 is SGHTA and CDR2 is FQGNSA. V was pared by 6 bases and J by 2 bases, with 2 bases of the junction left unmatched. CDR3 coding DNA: TGTGCCAGCAGAGGACAGGGCAACTATGGCTACACCTTC. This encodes CASRGQGNYGYTF.

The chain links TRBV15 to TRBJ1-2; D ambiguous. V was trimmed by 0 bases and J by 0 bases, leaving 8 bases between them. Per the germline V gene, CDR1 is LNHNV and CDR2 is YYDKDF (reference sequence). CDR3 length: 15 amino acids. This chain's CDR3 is CATSRDILANYGYTF. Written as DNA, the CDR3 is TGTGCCACCAGCAGAGACATACTAGCTAACTATGGCTACACCTTC.

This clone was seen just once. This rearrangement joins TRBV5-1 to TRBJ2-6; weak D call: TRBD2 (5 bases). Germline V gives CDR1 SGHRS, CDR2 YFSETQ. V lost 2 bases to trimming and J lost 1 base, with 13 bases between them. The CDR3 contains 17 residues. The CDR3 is CASSFRDSGSGANVLTF. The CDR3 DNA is TGCGCCAGCAGCTTCCGGGATTCAGGATCTGGGGCCAACGTCCTGACTTTC.

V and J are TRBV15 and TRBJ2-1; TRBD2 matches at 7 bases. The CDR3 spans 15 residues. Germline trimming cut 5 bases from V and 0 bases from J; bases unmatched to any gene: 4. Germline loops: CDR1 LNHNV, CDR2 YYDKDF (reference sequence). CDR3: CATSFGGNSYNEQFF. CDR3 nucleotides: TGTGCCACCAGCTTCGGGGGGAACTCCTACAATGAGCAGTTCTTC.

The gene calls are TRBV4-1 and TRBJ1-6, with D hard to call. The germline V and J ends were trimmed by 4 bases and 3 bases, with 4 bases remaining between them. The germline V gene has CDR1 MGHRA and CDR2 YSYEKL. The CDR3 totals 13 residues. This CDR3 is CASSPLYNSPLHF. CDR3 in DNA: TGCGCCAGCAGCCCCCTCTATAATTCACCCCTCCACTTT.

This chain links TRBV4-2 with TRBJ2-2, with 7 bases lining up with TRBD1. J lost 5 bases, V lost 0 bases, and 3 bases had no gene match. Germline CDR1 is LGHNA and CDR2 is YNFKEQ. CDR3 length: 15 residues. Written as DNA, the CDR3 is TGTGCCAGCAGCCAAGAAGGACAGGCTACCGGGGAGCTGTTTTTT. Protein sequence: CASSQEGQATGELFF.

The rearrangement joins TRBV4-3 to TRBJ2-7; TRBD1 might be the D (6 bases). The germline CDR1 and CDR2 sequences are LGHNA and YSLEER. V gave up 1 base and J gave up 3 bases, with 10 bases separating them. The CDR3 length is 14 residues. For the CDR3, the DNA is TGCGCCAGCAGCCAAGTTAAGGGGGACTACGAGCAGTACTTC. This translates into CASSQVKGDYEQYF.

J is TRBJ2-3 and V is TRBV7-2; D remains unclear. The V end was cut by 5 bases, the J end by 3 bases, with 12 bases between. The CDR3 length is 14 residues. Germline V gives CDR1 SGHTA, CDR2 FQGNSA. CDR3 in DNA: TGTGCCAGCAGCAAGGTAGCCCTGACAGATACGCAGTATTTT. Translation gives CASSKVALTDTQYF.

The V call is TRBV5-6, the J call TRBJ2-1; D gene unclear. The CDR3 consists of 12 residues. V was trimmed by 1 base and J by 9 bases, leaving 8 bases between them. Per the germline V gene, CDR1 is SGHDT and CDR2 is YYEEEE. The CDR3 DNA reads TGTGCCAGCAGCTTGTACAGCCTTGAGCAGTTCTTC. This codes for CASSLYSLEQFF.

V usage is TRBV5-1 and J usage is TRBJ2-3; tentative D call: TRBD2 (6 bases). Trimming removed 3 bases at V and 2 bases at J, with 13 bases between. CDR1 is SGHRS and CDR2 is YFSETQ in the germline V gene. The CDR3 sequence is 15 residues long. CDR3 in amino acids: CASSSTSYTTDTQYF. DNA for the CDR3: TGCGCCAGCAGCTCCACTAGCTACACCACAGATACGCAGTATTTT.

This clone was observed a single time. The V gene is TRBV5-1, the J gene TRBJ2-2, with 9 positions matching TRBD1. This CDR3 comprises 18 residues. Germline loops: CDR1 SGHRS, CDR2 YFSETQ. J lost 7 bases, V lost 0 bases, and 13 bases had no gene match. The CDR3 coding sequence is TGCGCCAGCAGCTTGGGGCCGGGACAGGGCCCCCCGGGCGGGGAGCTGTTTTTT. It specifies CASSLGPGQGPPGGELFF.

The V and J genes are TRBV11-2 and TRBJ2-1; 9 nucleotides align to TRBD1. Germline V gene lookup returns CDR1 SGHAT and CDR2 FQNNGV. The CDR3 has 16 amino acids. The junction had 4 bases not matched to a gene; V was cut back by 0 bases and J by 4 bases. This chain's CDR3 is CASSLDGTGFYNEQFF. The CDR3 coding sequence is TGTGCCAGCAGCTTAGATGGGACAGGGTTTTACAATGAGCAGTTCTTC.

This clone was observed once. CDR3 in amino acids: CASSYQGSGTHTDTQYF. The CDR3 DNA sequence: TGTGCCAGCAGCTACCAGGGGAGCGGGACCCACACAGATACGCAGTATTTT. The V gene is TRBV7-9, the J gene TRBJ2-3; a weak D match, TRBD2 (7 bases). The V and J ends lost 4 bases and 2 bases respectively, with 19 bases between them. The germline V gene encodes CDR1 SEHNR and CDR2 FQNEAQ (reference sequence). This CDR3 comprises 17 residues. The whole variable domain, remainder taken from reference TRBV7-9 and TRBJ2-3, is DTGVSQNPRHKITKRGQNVTFRCDPISEHNRLYWYRQTLGQGPEFLTYFQNEAQLEKSRLLSDRFSAERPKGSFSTLEIQRTEQGDSAMYLCASSYQGSGTHTDTQYFGPGTRLTVL.